Below, 3 T cell receptor beta chains from the same sample are listed, as sequenced in a study of cytomegalovirus exposure and HLA in healthy donors. The PCR made use of 60 Vbeta and 13 Jbeta primers. Method: immunoSEQ multiplex PCR; TCRdb's copy keeps in-frame clones and lacks some. The sample has about 170,000 clones, about four fifths seen once. Sequencing used PBMCs. The receptors originated from a woman aged 45-65 years in good health and CMV-seronegative.

The J gene is TRBJ1-4, the V gene TRBV7-2; a weak D match, TRBD1 (5 bases). Germline assignment: CDR1 SGHTA and CDR2 FQGNSA. The CDR3 is 16 residues long. V gave up 5 bases and J gave up 8 bases, with 21 bases separating them. The CDR3 DNA sequence: TGTGCCAGCAGCGAATACCGGGACTTAAAGGGGGAAAAACTGTTTTTT. Protein sequence: CASSEYRDLKGEKLFF.

About this clone itself: Other DNA sequences in the sample encode the same CDR3. This chain uses TRBV18 with TRBJ1-2, with D maybe TRBD1 (6 bases). Trimming left V 6 bases short and J 8 bases short, with 16 bases between. CDR1 is KGHSH, CDR2 LQKENI, per germline. The CDR3 totals 13 residues. The CDR3 DNA reads as TGTGCCAGCTCCCTGGACAGAGATGGAGGCTACACCTTC. Amino acids: CASSLDRDGGYTF. Complete variable domain (other parts from reference TRBV18 and TRBJ1-2): NAGVMQNPRHLVRRRGQEARLRCSPMKGHSHVYWYRQLPEEGLKFMVYLQKENIIDESGMPKERFSAEFPKEGPSILRIQQVVRGDSAAYFCASSLDRDGGYTFGSGTRLTVV.

In its sample, this clone was seen once. This chain links TRBV18 with TRBJ2-7; D is possibly TRBD1 (6 bases). The CDR3 is made up of 13 amino acids. The germline V gene has CDR1 KGHSH and CDR2 LQKENI. Trimming took off 5 bases at V and 2 bases at J, with 10 bases between the two ends. The CDR3 region is CASSFRGPYEQYF. CDR3 coding DNA: TGTGCCAGCTCATTCAGGGGCCCCTACGAGCAGTACTTC.